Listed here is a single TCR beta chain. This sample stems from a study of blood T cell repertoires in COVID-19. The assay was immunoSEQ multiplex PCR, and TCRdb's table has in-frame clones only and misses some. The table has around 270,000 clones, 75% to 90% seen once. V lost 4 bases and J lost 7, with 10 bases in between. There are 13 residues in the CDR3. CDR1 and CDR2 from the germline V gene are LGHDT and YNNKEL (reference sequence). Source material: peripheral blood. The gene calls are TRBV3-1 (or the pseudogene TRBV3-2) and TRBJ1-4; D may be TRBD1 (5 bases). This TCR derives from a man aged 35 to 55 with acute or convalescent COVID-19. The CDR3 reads CASSPQESEKLFF. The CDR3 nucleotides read TGTGCCAGCAGCCCACAGGAAAGTGAAAAACTGTTTTTT.